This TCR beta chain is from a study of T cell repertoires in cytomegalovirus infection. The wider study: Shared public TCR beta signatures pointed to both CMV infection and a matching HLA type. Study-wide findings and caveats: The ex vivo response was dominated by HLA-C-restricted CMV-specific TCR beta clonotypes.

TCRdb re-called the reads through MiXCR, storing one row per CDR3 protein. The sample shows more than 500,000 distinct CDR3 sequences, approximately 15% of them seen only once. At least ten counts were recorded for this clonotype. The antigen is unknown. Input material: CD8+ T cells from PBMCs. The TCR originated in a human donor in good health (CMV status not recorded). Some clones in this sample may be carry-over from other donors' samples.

The CDR3 region is CASSPPEAVQGLGYTF. CDR3 nucleotides: TGTGCCAGCTCACCACCTGAGGCGGTCCAGGGCTTGGGCTACACCTTC. The rearrangement links TRBV18 to TRBJ1-2; D may be TRBD1 (5 bases). The CDR3 contains 16 residues. Trimming cost V 0 bases and J 8 bases, with 19 bases left between them. Germline CDR1 reads KGHSH; CDR2 reads LQKENI.